Included here is one T cell receptor beta chain sequence, with context. Its matching antigen is unknown. Despite likely unrecorded immune exposures, the donors were nominally healthy at the time of sampling. The PCR was carried out with 60 Vbeta primers and 13 Jbeta primers. TCRdb keeps only in-frame clones here, not all; method: immunoSEQ multiplex PCR. The sample shows about 170,000 clones, around 74% of them seen only once. This sample is drawn from a study of cytomegalovirus exposure and HLA in healthy donors. Across the whole study: One earlier analysis, a look at approximately 190 million T cells, found 117 million unique TCR beta sequences.

Study findings and constraints: V- and J-gene trimming of TCR beta was linked (in a later analysis) to a missense DCLRE1C variant. Many donors shared some public TCRs, even though most TCR sequences were rare.

Source material: PBMCs. The receptor was isolated from a female donor in good health and CMV-seronegative.

Here the CDR3 reads CASSPRTSGFYEQYF. CDR3 DNA: TGCGCCAGCAGCCCACGGACTAGCGGGTTCTACGAGCAGTACTTC. The chain joins TRBV5-1 to TRBJ2-7; 11 nucleotides match TRBD2. Germline trimming cut 4 bases from V and 3 bases from J; bases unmatched to any gene: 6. This CDR3 has 15 residues. Germline CDR1 reads SGHRS; CDR2 reads YFSETQ.